A single sample gave rise to the 17 T cell receptor beta chains below, sequenced in a study of beta chain features in type 1 diabetes. The sequenced template was cDNA made from the entire isolated RNA. Sequencing used immunoSEQ multiplex PCR; TCRdb keeps in-frame clones, though not all of them. The table shows 150,000 or so clones, with 9.2% occurring only once. Input material: central memory CD4+ T cells from blood. These receptors all come from a man younger than 30 in good health.

The CDR3 region is CASSTKITDTQYF. In nucleotides, the CDR3 is TGTGCCAGCAGTACTAAGATCACAGATACGCAGTATTTT. The chain employs TRBV7-3 and TRBJ2-3; D gene unclear. The CDR3 has 13 residues. CDR1 is SGHTA and CDR2 is FQGTGA in the germline V gene. With 6 bases removed from V and 2 bases from J, the gap between germline ends came to 9 bases.

This clone was observed a few times. The chain couples TRBV4-1 to TRBJ1-1; 8 bases fit TRBD1. Unmatched junction bases numbered 10, after V lost 3 bases and J lost 4 bases. CDR1 and CDR2 from the germline V gene are MGHRA and YSYEKL. CDR3 length: 16 amino acids. The CDR3: CASSQATGQGGTEAFF. The CDR3 nucleotides read TGCGCCAGCAGCCAGGCCACTGGACAGGGCGGCACTGAAGCTTTCTTT.

The chain has TRBV11-3 and TRBJ2-3; TRBD1 is a possible D gene (6 bases). Looked up from germline, CDR1 is SGHNT and CDR2 is YENEEA. The CDR3 extends over 14 amino acids. V was pared by 5 bases and J by 0 bases, with 9 bases between. The CDR3 protein is CASSHDRSTDTQYF. For the CDR3, the DNA is TGTGCCAGCAGCCATGACAGGAGCACAGATACGCAGTATTTT.

This clone was counted between two and nine times. The rearrangement uses TRBV11-3 and TRBJ2-5; TRBD1 agrees at 9 bases. V lost 5 bases and J lost 4; bases outside the gene matches: 2. Looked up from germline, CDR1 is SGHNT and CDR2 is YENEEA. The CDR3 length is 13 residues. The CDR3 reads CASSRGQGETQYF. The CDR3 nucleotides are TGTGCCAGCAGCCGGGGACAGGGAGAGACCCAGTACTTC.

The chain has TRBV30 and TRBJ1-2; tentatively, D is TRBD1 (6 bases). Germline V gene data show CDR1 as GTSNPN and CDR2 as SVGIG (reference sequence). The CDR3 spans 13 residues. With 4 bases removed from V and 4 bases from J, the gap between germline ends came to 13 bases. The DNA for the CDR3 is TGTGCCTGGAACGAAAGGGGGGGCTATGGCTACACCTTC. As protein: CAWNERGGYGYTF. Based on the CDR3 plus reference TRBV30 and TRBJ1-2, the full variable domain is SQTIHQWPATLVQPVGSPLSLECTVEGTSNPNLYWYRQAAGRGLQLLFYSVGIGQISSEVPQNLSASRPQDRQFILSSKKLLLSDSGFYLCAWNERGGYGYTFGSGTRLTVV.

The chain employs TRBV29-1 and TRBJ1-5; TRBD1 matches at 7 bases. The V segment lost 6 bases and the J segment 5 bases; nucleotides outside the gene matches: 7. The CDR3 is 13 residues long. Germline V gene sequence: CDR1 SQVTM, CDR2 ANQGSEA. As DNA, the CDR3 is TGCAGCGTGACCGACAGGGTGGATCAGCCCCAGCATTTT. Amino acids: CSVTDRVDQPQHF.

This clone was picked up a small number of times. The chain combines TRBV7-2 with TRBJ2-7; TRBD2 agrees at 14 bases. V shed 5 bases and J 1 base; nucleotides not matched to a gene: 1. The germline gives CDR1 SGHTA, CDR2 FQGNSA. The CDR3 consists of 15 residues. CDR3 protein: CASSGTSGSSYEQYF. CDR3 nucleotide sequence: TGTGCCAGCAGCGGGACTAGCGGGAGTTCCTACGAGCAGTACTTC.

This clone was seen a few times. V is TRBV5-1 and J is TRBJ2-5; D gene uncertain. This CDR3 spans 14 amino acids. CDR1 is SGHRS, CDR2 YFSETQ, per germline. The V end lost 0 bases, the J end lost 2 bases, and 8 bases lay between the germline ends. This chain's CDR3 is CASSLAQMQETQYF. In DNA, the CDR3 is TGCGCCAGCAGCTTGGCACAGATGCAAGAGACCCAGTACTTC.

This clone was seen a handful of times. The gene calls are TRBV28 and TRBJ1-2; tentatively, D is TRBD1 (5 bases). There are 12 residues in the CDR3. Germline V CDR1 and CDR2: MDHEN, SYDVKM. V lost 6 bases to trimming and J lost 4 bases, with 9 bases between them. In DNA, the CDR3 is TGTGCCAGCAGCTCCAGGGTCTATGGCTACACCTTC. It translates to CASSSRVYGYTF.

V is TRBV29-1 and J is TRBJ2-2, with D hard to call. V was pared by 6 bases and J by 8 bases, with 19 bases between. Germline CDR1 SQVTM, CDR2 ANQGSEA. The CDR3 length is 14 residues. In DNA form, the CDR3 reads TGCAGCGTAAGCTCGACTTCAGCTCATGGGGAGCTGTTTTTT. Encoded protein: CSVSSTSAHGELFF.

CDR3 residues: CASSFLASAIGDTQYF. CDR3 DNA: TGTGCCAGCAGCTTTCTTGCTAGCGCCATCGGAGATACGCAGTATTTT. This chain uses TRBV7-8 with TRBJ2-3; TRBD2 is a possible D gene (6 bases). The CDR3 is 16 amino acids. Germline loops: CDR1 SGHVS, CDR2 FQNEAQ. Deletions cut 3 bases from V and 5 bases from J, with 18 bases between. The full variable domain, in which reference TRBV7-8 and TRBJ2-3 provide the parts outside the CDR3, is GAGVSQSPRYKVAKRGQDVALRCDPISGHVSLFWYQQALGQGPEFLTYFQNEAQLDKSGLPSDRFFAERPEGSVSTLKIQRTQQEDSAVYLCASSFLASAIGDTQYFGPGTRLTVL.

This clone was found a few times. The chain has TRBV19 and TRBJ1-5; no firm D call. V dropped 7 bases and J dropped 0 bases, with 7 bases sitting between them. Germline assignment: CDR1 LNHDA and CDR2 SQIVND (reference sequence). This CDR3 spans 13 amino acids. The CDR3 spells CASKDYSNQPQHF. Here the CDR3 DNA reads TGTGCCAGTAAGGACTATAGCAATCAGCCCCAGCATTTT. The entire variable domain, with the rest obtained from reference TRBV19 and TRBJ1-5, is as follows: DGGITQSPKYLFRKEGQNVTLSCEQNLNHDAMYWYRQDPGQGLRLIYYSQIVNDFQKGDIAEGYSVSREKKESFPLTVTSAQKNPTAFYLCASKDYSNQPQHFGDGTRLSIL.

This clone was counted only a few times. The chain carries TRBV2 and TRBJ2-7; 9 bases are a match to TRBD2. CDR3 length: 15 residues. J lost 4 bases, V lost 2 bases, and 6 bases had no gene match. In germline, CDR1 is SNHLY, CDR2 FYNNEI. The CDR3 sequence is CASSELRGGLYEQYF. The CDR3 DNA is TGTGCCAGCAGTGAATTGCGGGGGGGCCTTTACGAGCAGTACTTC.

The rearrangement uses TRBV7-2 and TRBJ2-2; 7 bases are a match to TRBD1. Germline trimming cut 2 bases from V and 3 bases from J; bases unmatched to any gene: 9. This CDR3 comprises 17 residues. Germline loops: CDR1 SGHTA, CDR2 FQGNSA. The CDR3 reads CASSLPATGLDTGELFF. The CDR3 DNA follows: TGTGCCAGCAGCTTACCTGCGACAGGGCTCGACACCGGGGAGCTGTTTTTT.

This clone was recorded a few times. The chain is built from TRBV6-4 and TRBJ2-3; a possible D gene is TRBD1 (5 bases). Germline CDR1 reads MRHNA; CDR2 reads SNTAGT. The CDR3 loop spans 15 amino acids. V gave up 2 bases and J gave up 1 base, with 10 bases separating them. CDR3 region: CASSDRARGTDTQYF. In DNA form, the CDR3 reads TGTGCCAGCAGTGACAGGGCCAGGGGCACAGATACGCAGTATTTT.

This chain uses TRBV11-2 with TRBJ2-5, with TRBD2 matching 7 bases. Per germline, CDR1 SGHAT and CDR2 FQNNGV. CDR3 length equals 14 residues. Losses at the gene ends were 2 bases for V and 4 bases for J; bases not matched to a gene: 4. CDR3 loop: CASSLRWEGETQYF. The DNA for the CDR3 is TGTGCCAGCAGCTTAAGGTGGGAGGGAGAGACCCAGTACTTC.

This clone was seen many times. V and J are TRBV18 and TRBJ2-7; 7 nucleotides line up with TRBD1. Germline V gives CDR1 KGHSH, CDR2 LQKENI. The CDR3 covers 14 residues. The J segment lost 6 bases and the V segment lost 4 bases, leaving 9 bases of the junction unmatched. The CDR3 loop is CASSQTGPPGEQYF. The CDR3 bases are TGTGCCAGCTCACAGACAGGGCCGCCGGGCGAGCAGTACTTC.